The 23 T cell receptor beta chains below come from one sample, sequenced in a study of T cell responses to AZD1222 COVID-19 vaccine. The protocol was immunoSEQ multiplex PCR, while the TCRdb copy is restricted to in-frame clones and leaves out a portion. Counted here are roughly 120,000 clones, just over 85% occurring once; the ten biggest clones make up 7.7%. Specimen: peripheral blood, collected on day 0 of AZD1222 vaccination. The receptors come from an adult in good health.

The chain combines TRBV4-1 with TRBJ2-7, with D hard to call. Germline V CDR1 and CDR2: MGHRA, YSYEKL. Trimming removed 0 bases at V and 4 bases at J, with 16 bases between. The CDR3 has 16 amino acids. The CDR3 DNA reads as TGCGCCAGCAGCCAAGATCCCTCGAGGCAGTTATACGAGCAGTACTTC. Its protein is CASSQDPSRQLYEQYF.

The chain carries TRBV29-1 and TRBJ2-7, with TRBD1 matching over 8 bases. This CDR3 contains 12 residues. Germline values: CDR1 SQVTM, CDR2 ANQGSEA. V lost 4 bases, J lost 5 bases, and 4 bases stayed unmatched. CDR3 sequence reads: CSVGTGSDEQYF. The DNA for the CDR3 is TGCAGCGTTGGGACAGGGTCGGACGAGCAGTACTTC.

The chain joins TRBV3-1 (or the pseudogene TRBV3-2) to TRBJ2-7, with D maybe TRBD1 (7 bases). This CDR3 region has 15 residues. CDR1 LGHDT and CDR2 YNNKEL come from the germline V gene (reference sequence). Trimming took 1 base from V and 5 from J, leaving 15 bases between them. In nucleotides, the CDR3 is TGTGCCAGCAGCCAAGTGCCGGGGGACAGTCACGAGCAGTACTTC. Translated, it gives CASSQVPGDSHEQYF.

To note about this clone: An end of the junction differs from the germline gene, which may be a read error. The chain employs TRBV14 and TRBJ1-5; D ambiguous. The germline gives CDR1 SGHDN, CDR2 FVKESK. This CDR3 is built from 11 residues. CDR3 nucleotide sequence: TGTGCCAGCATCCAAGGTCAGCCCCAGCATTTT. Protein: CASIQGQPQHF.

This clone was picked up a small number of times. This rearrangement joins TRBV19 to TRBJ1-5; 7 bases are shared with TRBD1. There are 13 residues in the CDR3. V lost 5 bases, J lost 6 bases, and 4 bases stayed unmatched. CDR1 LNHDA and CDR2 SQIVND come from the germline V gene (reference sequence). This CDR3 is CASSSQGTQPQHF. The DNA of the CDR3 is TGTGCCAGTAGTTCACAGGGGACTCAGCCCCAGCATTTT.

This chain uses TRBV7-6 with TRBJ2-3; 7 bases fit TRBD1. CDR1 and CDR2 from the germline V gene are SGHVS and FNYEAQ. The CDR3 totals 14 residues. V trimming: 1 base; J trimming: 3 bases; junction bases outside the gene matches: 1. CDR3 nucleotide sequence: TGTGCCAGCAGCTTAGGACAGGGAACAGATACGCAGTATTTT. This translates into CASSLGQGTDTQYF. The full variable domain, with the rest looked up from reference TRBV7-6 and TRBJ2-3, is GAGVSQSPRYKVTKRGQDVALRCDPISGHVSLYWYRQALGQGPEFLTYFNYEAQQDKSGLPNDRFSAERPEGSISTLTIQRTEQRDSAMYRCASSLGQGTDTQYFGPGTRLTVL.

To note about this clone: In the same sample, other DNA sequences code for this CDR3. This chain connects TRBV20-1 to TRBJ2-5, with D tentatively TRBD1 (5 bases). Germline V gives CDR1 DFQATT, CDR2 SNEGSKA (reference sequence). This CDR3 has 11 amino acids. V lost 3 bases to trimming and J lost 4 bases, with 6 bases between them. CDR3 DNA sequence: TGCAGTGCTAGGGGGCGAGAGACCCAGTACTTC. Its translation: CSARGRETQYF.

The gene calls are TRBV18 and TRBJ2-5, with D unclear. The V end was cut by 5 bases, the J end by 3 bases, with 13 bases between. Looked up from germline, CDR1 is KGHSH and CDR2 is LQKENI. This CDR3 spans 14 amino acids. CDR3 in amino acids: CASSTSSSKETQYF. In DNA, the CDR3 is TGTGCCAGCTCAACAAGCAGTTCGAAAGAGACCCAGTACTTC. The entire variable domain, with the rest obtained from reference TRBV18 and TRBJ2-5, is as follows: NAGVMQNPRHLVRRRGQEARLRCSPMKGHSHVYWYRQLPEEGLKFMVYLQKENIIDESGMPKERFSAEFPKEGPSILRIQQVVRGDSAAYFCASSTSSSKETQYFGPGTRLLVL.

This clone was seen once. CDR3 residues: CASSLGLAGGRTDTQYF. As DNA, the CDR3 is TGTGCCAGCAGCTTAGGGCTAGCGGGGGGCCGGACAGATACGCAGTATTTT. The chain carries TRBV13 and TRBJ2-3; 11 nucleotides agree with TRBD2. This CDR3 is built from 17 residues. In germline, CDR1 is PRHDT, CDR2 FYEKMQ (reference sequence). Unmatched junction bases numbered 5, after V lost 0 bases and J lost 3 bases. Looking up the rest from reference TRBV13 and TRBJ2-3 gives the full variable domain: AAGVIQSPRHLIKEKRETATLKCYPIPRHDTVYWYQQGPGQDPQFLISFYEKMQSDKGSIPDRFSAQQFSDYHSELNMSSLELGDSALYFCASSLGLAGGRTDTQYFGPGTRLTVL.

J is TRBJ2-7 and V is TRBV7-8; no clear D gene. CDR3 size: 15 residues. The germline V gene encodes CDR1 SGHVS and CDR2 FQNEAQ. Trimming removed 5 bases from V and 0 bases from J, with 14 bases in between. The CDR3: CASSPLAVSSYEQYF. The CDR3 DNA sequence: TGTGCCAGCAGCCCCCTTGCAGTGAGCTCCTACGAGCAGTACTTC.

The chain couples TRBV4-1 to TRBJ1-1; D gene ambiguous. The CDR3 totals 17 residues. V was shortened by 6 bases and J by 3 bases, with 23 bases between the two germline ends. Germline V lookup: CDR1 MGHRA, CDR2 YSYEKL. CDR3 protein: CASRGSATVPADTEAFF. CDR3 in DNA: TGCGCCAGCAGAGGGTCGGCCACGGTCCCCGCGGACACTGAAGCTTTCTTT.

The CDR3 DNA is TGTGCCAGCAGTTACGGAGGAAAACTGTTTTTT. This translates into CASSYGGKLFF. This chain links TRBV7-9 with TRBJ1-4; D unresolved. The length of the CDR3 is 11 residues. Trimming stripped 6 bases from V and 10 bases from J, with 9 bases between. Germline assignment: CDR1 SEHNR and CDR2 FQNEAQ (reference sequence).

This clone was observed a handful of times. The V and J genes are TRBV7-8 and TRBJ1-1; D remains ambiguous. This CDR3 has 13 amino acids. V dropped 1 base and J dropped 1 base, with 4 bases sitting between them. Germline lookup yields CDR1 SGHVS and CDR2 FQNEAQ. CDR3 DNA: TGTGCCAGCAGCTTAGAAGGGAACACTGAAGCTTTCTTT. Translating it yields CASSLEGNTEAFF.

The chain uses TRBV28 and TRBJ1-5; D uncertain. This CDR3 is built from 12 residues. Trimming took off 3 bases at V and 7 bases at J, with 7 bases between the two ends. Germline CDR1 and CDR2: MDHEN and SYDVKM. The CDR3 DNA sequence: TGTGCCAGCAGTTTGGCGCGGCAGCCCCAGCATTTT. Residues: CASSLARQPQHF.

This clone has just one count. This chain links TRBV20-1 with TRBJ1-2; TRBD1 is a possible D gene (5 bases). The CDR3 totals 11 residues. The V end lost 6 bases, the J end lost 8 bases, and 13 bases lay between the germline ends. Looked up from germline, CDR1 is DFQATT and CDR2 is SNEGSKA (reference sequence). CDR3 sequence (DNA): TGCAGTGCCTTTCTGTGGGGGGGCTACACCTTC. Protein sequence: CSAFLWGGYTF.

The chain joins TRBV6-1 to TRBJ1-2; D remains unclear. The CDR3 has 14 residues. V was pared by 0 bases and J by 5 bases, with 10 bases between. Germline-derived CDR1 and CDR2 are MNHNS and SASEGT. The CDR3 DNA reads TGTGCCAGCAGTGAAGCCCCCAGCGCTTATGGCTACACCTTC. Its translation is CASSEAPSAYGYTF.

The chain links TRBV6-5 to TRBJ2-1; 11 positions match TRBD2. The germline gives CDR1 MNHEY, CDR2 SVGAGI. Losses at the gene ends were 4 bases for V and 3 bases for J; bases not matched to a gene: 5. The CDR3 sequence is 16 residues long. The CDR3 DNA follows: TGTGCCAGCAGTTTGACTAGCGGGGATATCTACAATGAGCAGTTCTTC. It yields the protein CASSLTSGDIYNEQFF.

V gene TRBV5-4 combines with J gene TRBJ1-3; 8 nucleotides agree with TRBD1. The CDR3 runs 14 residues. V shed 4 bases and J 2 bases; nucleotides not matched to a gene: 2. In germline, CDR1 is SGHNT, CDR2 YYREEE (reference sequence). CDR3 in DNA: TGTGCCAGCAGCCCGACAGGGGCTGGAAACACCATATATTTT. Translated: CASSPTGAGNTIYF.

V is TRBV19 and J is TRBJ2-7; D gene unclear. Looked up from germline, CDR1 is LNHDA and CDR2 is SQIVND (reference sequence). The CDR3 is 13 amino acids. V lost 5 bases to trimming and J lost 1 base, with 9 bases between them. In DNA, the CDR3 is TGTGCCAGTAGTGGTACCTATTCCTACGAGCAGTACTTC. It encodes CASSGTYSYEQYF.

The chain recombines TRBV3-1 (or the pseudogene TRBV3-2) with TRBJ1-1, with 7 nucleotides matching TRBD1. Germline lookup yields CDR1 LGHDT and CDR2 YNNKEL (reference sequence). The CDR3 covers 14 residues. The junction had 3 bases not matched to a gene; V was cut back by 1 base and J by 4 bases. This chain's CDR3 is CASSQATGFTEAFF. The CDR3 nucleotides are TGTGCCAGCAGCCAAGCGACAGGGTTCACTGAAGCTTTCTTT.

V gene TRBV6-5 combines with J gene TRBJ2-5, with a weak D call TRBD2 (5 bases). The CDR3 is 13 residues long. Germline V gives CDR1 MNHEY, CDR2 SVGAGI. Trimming stripped 6 bases from V and 5 bases from J, with 13 bases between. CDR3 sequence: CASSRSEAETQYF. DNA of the CDR3: TGTGCCAGCAGCCGTAGCGAGGCGGAGACCCAGTACTTC.

V gene TRBV30 combines with J gene TRBJ1-1; D is ambiguous. Germline CDR1 and CDR2: GTSNPN and SVGIG (reference sequence). The CDR3 has 12 residues. The V gene lost 1 base and the J gene lost 4 bases, with 7 bases spanning the gap. The CDR3 nucleotides are TGTGCCTGGAGTGAACCGGGCACTGAAGCTTTCTTT. This encodes CAWSEPGTEAFF.

The J gene is TRBJ2-7, the V gene TRBV19; no definite D call. The CDR3 has 14 amino acids. Germline V gives CDR1 LNHDA, CDR2 SQIVND (reference sequence). Trimming removed 3 bases from V and 2 bases from J, with 11 bases in between. The CDR3 region is CASSIGVKTYEQYF. In DNA, the CDR3 is TGTGCCAGTAGTATCGGAGTAAAGACCTACGAGCAGTACTTC.